The source of this TCR beta chain is a study of blood T cell repertoires in COVID-19. Overall study context: Whether acute or convalescent, the COVID-19 samples came from the United States, Italy and Spain.

This CDR3 contains 14 residues. The V gene's germline CDR1 is SQVTM and CDR2 ANQGSEA. The V segment lost 3 bases and the J segment 6 bases; nucleotides outside the gene matches: 4. This table comes from immunoSEQ multiplex PCR, and its TCRdb copy is limited to in-frame clones, with some not included. The data show 290,000 or so clones, with roughly nine tenths seen just once and 2.2% held by the top ten. Recruited during active infection, patients (from Seattle) were subsequently followed longitudinally. The origin of this receptor is a woman aged 30 to 39 with COVID-19, enrolled during active disease. The source material was peripheral blood. The chain couples TRBV29-1 to TRBJ2-7; 14 nucleotides line up with TRBD2. This chain's CDR3 is CSVEGLAGVGEQYF. In DNA, the CDR3 is TGCAGCGTTGAGGGACTAGCGGGAGTAGGCGAGCAGTACTTC.